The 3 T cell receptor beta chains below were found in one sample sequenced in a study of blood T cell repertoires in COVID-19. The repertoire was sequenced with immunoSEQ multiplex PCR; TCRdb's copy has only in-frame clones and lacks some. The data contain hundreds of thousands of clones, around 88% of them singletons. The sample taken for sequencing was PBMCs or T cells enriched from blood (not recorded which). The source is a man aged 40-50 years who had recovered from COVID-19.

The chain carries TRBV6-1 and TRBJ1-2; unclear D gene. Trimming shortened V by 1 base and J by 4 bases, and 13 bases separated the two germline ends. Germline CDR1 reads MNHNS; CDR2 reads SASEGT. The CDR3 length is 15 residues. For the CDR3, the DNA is TGTGCCAGCAGTGAAGGGACTAGCCAGGTCTATGGCTACACCTTC. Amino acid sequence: CASSEGTSQVYGYTF.

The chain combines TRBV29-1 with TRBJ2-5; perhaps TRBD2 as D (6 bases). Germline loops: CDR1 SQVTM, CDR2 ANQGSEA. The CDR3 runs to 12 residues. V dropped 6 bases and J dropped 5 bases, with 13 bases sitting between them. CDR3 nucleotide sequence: TGCAGCGTCCCCGGGAGTTGGGAGACCCAGTACTTC. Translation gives CSVPGSWETQYF.

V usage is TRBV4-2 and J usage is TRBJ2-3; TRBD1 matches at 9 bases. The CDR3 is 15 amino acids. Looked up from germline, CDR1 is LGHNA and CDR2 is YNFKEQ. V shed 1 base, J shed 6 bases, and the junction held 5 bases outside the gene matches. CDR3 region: CASSQAETGGDTQYF. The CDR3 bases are TGTGCCAGCAGCCAAGCTGAGACAGGGGGTGATACGCAGTATTTT.